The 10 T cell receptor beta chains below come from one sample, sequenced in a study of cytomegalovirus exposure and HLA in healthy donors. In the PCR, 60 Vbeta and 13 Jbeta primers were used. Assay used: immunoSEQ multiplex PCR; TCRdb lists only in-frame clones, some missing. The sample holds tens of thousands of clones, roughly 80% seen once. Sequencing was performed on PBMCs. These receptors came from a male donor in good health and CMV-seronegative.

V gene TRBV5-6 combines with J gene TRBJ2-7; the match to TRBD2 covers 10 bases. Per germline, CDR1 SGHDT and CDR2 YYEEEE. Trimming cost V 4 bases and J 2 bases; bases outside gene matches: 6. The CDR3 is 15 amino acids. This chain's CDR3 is CASSAIAGGPYEQYF. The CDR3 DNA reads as TGTGCCAGCAGCGCTATAGCGGGGGGCCCCTACGAGCAGTACTTC.

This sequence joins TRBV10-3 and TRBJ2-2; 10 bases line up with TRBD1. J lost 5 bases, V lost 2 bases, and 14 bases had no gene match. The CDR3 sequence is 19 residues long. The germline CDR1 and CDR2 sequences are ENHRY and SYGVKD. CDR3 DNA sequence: TGTGCCATCAGTGAGAATTTCGGGACAGGGGTCTTAGGGACCGGGGAGCTGTTTTTT. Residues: CAISENFGTGVLGTGELFF.

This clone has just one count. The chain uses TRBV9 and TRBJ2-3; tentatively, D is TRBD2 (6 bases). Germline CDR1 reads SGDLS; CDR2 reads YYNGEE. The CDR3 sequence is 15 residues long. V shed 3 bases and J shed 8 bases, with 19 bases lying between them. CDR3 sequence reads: CASSAGTPGDGTQYF. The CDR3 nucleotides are TGTGCCAGCAGCGCCGGGACCCCGGGGGATGGTACGCAGTATTTT. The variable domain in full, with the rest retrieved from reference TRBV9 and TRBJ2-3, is DSGVTQTPKHLITATGQRVTLRCSPRSGDLSVYWYQQSLDQGLQFLIQYYNGEERAKGNILERFSAQQFPDLHSELNLSSLELGDSALYFCASSAGTPGDGTQYFGPGTRLTVL.

The CDR3 protein is CASSSSGFGLTF. The CDR3 DNA reads as TGTGCCAGCAGCTCCTCAGGGTTCGGCCTGACTTTC. This sequence joins TRBV9 and TRBJ2-6; D might be TRBD1 (5 bases). Germline V gene data show CDR1 as SGDLS and CDR2 as YYNGEE. This CDR3 has 12 amino acids. Trimming removed 4 bases at V and 15 bases at J, with 14 bases between. The variable domain in full, with the rest retrieved from reference TRBV9 and TRBJ2-6, is DSGVTQTPKHLITATGQRVTLRCSPRSGDLSVYWYQQSLDQGLQFLIQYYNGEERAKGNILERFSAQQFPDLHSELNLSSLELGDSALYFCASSSSGFGLTFGAGSRLTVL.

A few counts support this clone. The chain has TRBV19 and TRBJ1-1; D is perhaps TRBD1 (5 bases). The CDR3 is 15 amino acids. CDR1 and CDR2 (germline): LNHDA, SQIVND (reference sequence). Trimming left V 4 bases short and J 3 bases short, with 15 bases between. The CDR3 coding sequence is TGTGCCAGTAGTACCACCCAGGGTATATACACTGAAGCTTTCTTT. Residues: CASSTTQGIYTEAFF.

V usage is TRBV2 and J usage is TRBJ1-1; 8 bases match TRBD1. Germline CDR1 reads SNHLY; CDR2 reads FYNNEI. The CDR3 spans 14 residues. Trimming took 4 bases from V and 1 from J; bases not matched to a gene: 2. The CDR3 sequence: CASSGDRRNTEAFF. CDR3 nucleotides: TGTGCCAGCAGTGGGGACAGGCGGAACACTGAAGCTTTCTTT.

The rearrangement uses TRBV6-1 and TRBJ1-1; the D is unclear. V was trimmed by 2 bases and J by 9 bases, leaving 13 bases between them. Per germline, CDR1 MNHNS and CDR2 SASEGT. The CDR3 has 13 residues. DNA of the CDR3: TGTGCCAGCAGTGAATTAGCCCCCGGGAAAGCTTTCTTT. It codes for CASSELAPGKAFF.

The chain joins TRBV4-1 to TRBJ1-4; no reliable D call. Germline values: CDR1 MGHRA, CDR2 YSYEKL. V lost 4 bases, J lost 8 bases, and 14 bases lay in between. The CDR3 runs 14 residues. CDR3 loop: CASSPQTSEEKLFF. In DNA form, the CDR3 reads TGCGCCAGCAGCCCCCAAACCAGCGAGGAAAAACTGTTTTTT.

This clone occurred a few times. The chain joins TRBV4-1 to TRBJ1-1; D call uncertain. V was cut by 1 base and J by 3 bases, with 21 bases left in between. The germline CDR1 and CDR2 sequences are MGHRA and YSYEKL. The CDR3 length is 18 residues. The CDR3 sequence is CASSQGLWSKAIDTEAFF. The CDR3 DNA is TGCGCCAGCAGCCAAGGGTTGTGGTCAAAAGCTATAGACACTGAAGCTTTCTTT.

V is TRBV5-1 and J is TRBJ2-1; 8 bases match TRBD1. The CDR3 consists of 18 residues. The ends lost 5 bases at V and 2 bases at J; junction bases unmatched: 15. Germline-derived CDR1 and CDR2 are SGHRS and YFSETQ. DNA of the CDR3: TGCGCCAGCAGAAACCGGGACAGGTTGGGGCCCGCCTACAATGAGCAGTTCTTC. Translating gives CASRNRDRLGPAYNEQFF.